This T cell receptor beta chain was sequenced during a study of memory B cells and T cells in multiple sclerosis. With regard to this clone: Its antigen is not identified.

Separate sequencing covered autoproliferating (CFSE-dim) and non-proliferating (CFSE-high) T cells from stimulus-free culture. Replicate wells were pooled after six to eight days of stimulus-free culture of around 54 million CFSE-labeled PBMCs. The PBMCs received about 0.5 uM CFSE and serum-free culture with no added stimuli. The method was immunoSEQ multiplex PCR; TCRdb's version includes in-frame clones alone and lacks a portion of them. There are approximately 47,000 clones in the sample; approximately 80% occur only once, and roughly 1.1% lies in the top ten. Germline assignment: CDR1 SGHAT and CDR2 FQNNGV. Trimming took off 0 bases at V and 3 bases at J, with 9 bases between the two ends. The CDR3 sequence is 15 residues long.

The chain uses TRBV11-2 and TRBJ1-5, with D perhaps matching TRBD1 (5 bases). The origin of this receptor is a human donor with multiple sclerosis. Material: PBMCs from blood kept in culture. CDR3 nucleotide sequence: TGTGCCAGCAGCTTAGAAAGGGGTCCCAATCAGCCCCAGCATTTT. Translating gives CASSLERGPNQPQHF.